The 27 T cell receptor beta chains reported below all come from one sample, sequenced in a study of blood T cell repertoires in COVID-19. Sequenced by immunoSEQ multiplex PCR; TCRdb stores in-frame clones only, minus some. The data contain some 190,000 clones, around 80% of them singletons. Material: peripheral blood. The receptors were gathered from a woman between 50 and 59 years old with acute or convalescent COVID-19.

The chain combines TRBV2 with TRBJ2-2; D call uncertain. CDR1 and CDR2 from the germline V gene are SNHLY and FYNNEI. Between the trimmed V and J ends, which lost 6 bases and 1 base, there was a span of 9 bases. The CDR3 has 14 amino acids. Here the CDR3 reads CASRGDKNTGELFF. The CDR3, as DNA: TGTGCCAGCAGGGGTGACAAGAACACCGGGGAGCTGTTTTTT.

The chain is built from TRBV5-4 and TRBJ1-1, with 10 bases lining up with TRBD1. This CDR3 is built from 16 residues. Germline CDR1 and CDR2: SGHNT and YYREEE (reference sequence). V lost 4 bases and J lost 1; bases outside the gene matches: 7. The CDR3: CASSPSGQGPNTEAFF. The CDR3 DNA reads TGTGCCAGCAGCCCCTCGGGACAGGGGCCGAACACTGAAGCTTTCTTT.

The CDR3 nucleotides read TGTGCCAGCAGTTACACACAGGGGGAATCCCACGAGCAGTACTTC. The encoded protein is CASSYTQGESHEQYF. This chain joins TRBV6-6 and TRBJ2-7, with TRBD1 matching 8 bases. Per the germline V gene, CDR1 is MNHNY and CDR2 is SVGAGI (reference sequence). J was trimmed by 5 bases and V by 2 bases; bases with no gene match: 8. The CDR3 has 15 residues.

The chain has TRBV25-1 and TRBJ2-2, with TRBD1 matching 9 bases. Germline trimming cut 4 bases from V and 3 bases from J; bases unmatched to any gene: 0. Germline V lookup: CDR1 MGHDK, CDR2 SYGVNS. The CDR3 has 14 residues. CDR3 DNA: TGTGCCAGCAGTGGGGACAGGGACACCGGGGAGCTGTTTTTT. Translating it yields CASSGDRDTGELFF.

Here the CDR3 DNA reads TGTGCCTGGAGTCCACACGGAGGGTTTGGGGCCAACGTCCTGACTTTC. Translation: CAWSPHGGFGANVLTF. The rearrangement links TRBV30 to TRBJ2-6, with a tentative D call TRBD2 (6 bases). The V gene's germline CDR1 is GTSNPN and CDR2 SVGIG (reference sequence). Trimming took off 2 bases at V and 3 bases at J, with 14 bases between the two ends. The CDR3 spans 16 residues.

The chain has TRBV5-1 and TRBJ2-1, with D possibly TRBD1 on 6 matching bases. Germline values: CDR1 SGHRS, CDR2 YFSETQ. The V end was cut by 6 bases, the J end by 10 bases, with 23 bases between. The CDR3 is made up of 15 amino acids. CDR3 DNA: TGCGCCAGCACTTTGGACCCCACAGGGTTGAGGGAGCAGTTCTTC. It encodes CASTLDPTGLREQFF.

In its sample, this clone was seen a few times. The V and J genes are TRBV7-2 and TRBJ2-7; TRBD2 is a possible D gene (6 bases). Between the trimmed V and J ends, which lost 7 bases and 0 bases, there was a span of 13 bases. The CDR3 has 14 amino acids. Germline V gene lookup returns CDR1 SGHTA and CDR2 FQGNSA. CDR3 nucleotide sequence: TGTGCCAGCACCCGTCGGAGGGGCTCCTACGAGCAGTACTTC. It is translated as CASTRRRGSYEQYF.

This chain connects TRBV27 to TRBJ1-1, with no clear D. The CDR3 consists of 13 residues. V lost 3 bases to trimming and J lost 0 bases, with 5 bases between them. Germline CDR1 reads MNHEY; CDR2 reads SMNVEV (reference sequence). As DNA, the CDR3 is TGTGCCAGCAGTTTTACGGTGAACACTGAAGCTTTCTTT. This encodes CASSFTVNTEAFF.

This clone has only one observation. The V call is TRBV19, the J call TRBJ2-7, with D possibly matching TRBD2 (6 bases). The CDR3 length is 15 residues. V was shortened by 3 bases and J by 4 bases, with 16 bases between the two germline ends. Germline CDR1 LNHDA, CDR2 SQIVND (reference sequence). The CDR3 is CASSIGTPRQYEQYF. The CDR3 DNA reads TGTGCCAGTAGTATTGGGACTCCCCGTCAATACGAGCAGTACTTC.

The CDR3 protein is CASSPDRGAYNEQFF. CDR3 coding DNA: TGTGCCAGCAGCCCCGACAGGGGCGCCTACAATGAGCAGTTCTTC. The genes are TRBV7-9 and TRBJ2-1, with 8 bases fitting TRBD1. This CDR3 contains 15 residues. V shed 5 bases and J 2 bases; nucleotides not matched to a gene: 5. Germline V gives CDR1 SEHNR, CDR2 FQNEAQ (reference sequence).

The J gene is TRBJ2-5, the V gene TRBV30; 11 bases map to TRBD1. In germline, CDR1 is GTSNPN, CDR2 SVGIG (reference sequence). V trimming: 5 bases; J trimming: 1 base; junction bases outside the gene matches: 12. The CDR3 runs 17 residues. CDR3 bases: TGTGCCTGGGTGGGACAGGGGGATCGTTTTGGCCAAGAGACCCAGTACTTC. Residues: CAWVGQGDRFGQETQYF.

This clone was counted once. The rearrangement uses TRBV7-2 and TRBJ2-3, with 9 bases aligning to TRBD2. CDR3 length equals 16 residues. V trimming: 4 bases; J trimming: 3 bases; junction bases outside the gene matches: 8. Germline lookup yields CDR1 SGHTA and CDR2 FQGNSA. The CDR3 region has the DNA TGTGCCAGCAGCTCCCGACTAGCGGCGATTACAGATACGCAGTATTTT. Translating gives CASSSRLAAITDTQYF.

The rearrangement links TRBV7-9 to TRBJ2-1; D gene uncertain. V was shortened by 5 bases and J by 8 bases, with 19 bases between the two germline ends. CDR3 length equals 15 residues. Germline assignment: CDR1 SEHNR and CDR2 FQNEAQ (reference sequence). This CDR3 is CASSPPGLRNYEQFF. The CDR3 DNA reads as TGTGCCAGCAGCCCACCTGGGCTAAGAAACTATGAGCAGTTCTTC.

V and J are TRBV11-2 and TRBJ2-1; 10 bases are shared with TRBD1. Per the germline V gene, CDR1 is SGHAT and CDR2 is FQNNGV. The length of the CDR3 is 13 residues. After removal of 5 bases from V and 8 bases from J, the junction contained 3 bases not matched to a gene. The CDR3 nucleotides are TGTGCCAGCAGCAGGGACAGGGGACATGAGCAGTTCTTC. It specifies CASSRDRGHEQFF.

Regarding this clone: The junction shows a germline mismatch at one end, possibly a read error. The chain carries TRBV4-3 and TRBJ1-2; unclear D gene. Germline V lookup: CDR1 LGHNA, CDR2 YSLEER. The CDR3 has 13 amino acids. CDR3 coding DNA: TGCGCCAGCAGCCCCTCATTGAACGGGGAAGCAGGCTTC. Protein: CASSPSLNGEAGF.

The genes are TRBV12-3 or TRBV12-4 and TRBJ2-7; D is ambiguous. V gave up 3 bases and J gave up 9 bases, with 15 bases separating them. The CDR3 runs to 13 residues. The CDR3 reads CASSFEVGSRQYF. The CDR3 DNA reads TGTGCCAGCAGTTTTGAGGTCGGTTCCAGGCAGTACTTC.

This rearrangement joins TRBV5-8 to TRBJ2-7; the D gene is possibly TRBD1 (6 bases). V dropped 3 bases and J dropped 3 bases, with 10 bases sitting between them. The germline V gene encodes CDR1 SGHTS and CDR2 YDEGEE. CDR3 length equals 13 residues. The CDR3 spells CASSSGHRYEQYF. CDR3 nucleotides: TGTGCCAGCAGCTCGGGACACCGCTACGAGCAGTACTTC.

The chain employs TRBV10-3 and TRBJ2-3; 7 nucleotides match TRBD1. The CDR3 consists of 14 residues. J lost 7 bases, V lost 0 bases, and 4 bases had no gene match. Germline V gene lookup returns CDR1 ENHRY and CDR2 SYGVKD. CDR3 sequence: CAISESGQLNTQYF. As DNA, the CDR3 is TGTGCCATCAGTGAGTCGGGACAGTTGAATACGCAGTATTTT.

The V and J genes are TRBV28 and TRBJ1-1; TRBD1 agrees at 7 bases. The junction had 12 bases not matched to a gene; V was cut back by 6 bases and J by 8 bases. The germline V gene encodes CDR1 MDHEN and CDR2 SYDVKM. The CDR3 totals 14 residues. Here the CDR3 DNA reads TGTGCCAGCAGCCCCCCACGACAGGGAAGGGAAGCTTTCTTT. Translation gives CASSPPRQGREAFF.

The V call is TRBV4-3, the J call TRBJ2-5; the D gene is possibly TRBD2 (6 bases). Germline CDR1 and CDR2: LGHNA and YSLEER. The V end was cut by 0 bases, the J end by 2 bases, with 10 bases between. There are 15 residues in the CDR3. The CDR3 bases are TGCGCCAGCAGCCAAGAGCGGGGACCTCAAGAGACCCAGTACTTC. The encoded protein is CASSQERGPQETQYF.

This clone was seen a handful of times. The chain couples TRBV3-1 (or the pseudogene TRBV3-2) to TRBJ2-5; weak D call: TRBD2 (5 bases). The CDR3 has 15 amino acids. Trimming took off 1 base at V and 5 bases at J, with 14 bases between the two ends. Per the germline V gene, CDR1 is LGHDT and CDR2 is YNNKEL (reference sequence). The CDR3 DNA reads TGTGCCAGCAGCCAAGTTCGGCTAGCAGTGGAGACCCAGTACTTC. This translates into CASSQVRLAVETQYF.

This clone came up many times. The V gene is TRBV3-1 (or the pseudogene TRBV3-2), the J gene TRBJ2-1; no clear D. CDR3 length equals 14 residues. CDR1 and CDR2 (germline): LGHDT, YNNKEL (reference sequence). V was trimmed by 3 bases and J by 8 bases, leaving 14 bases between them. This CDR3 reads CASSHNWQPDEQFF. Written as DNA, the CDR3 is TGTGCCAGCAGCCATAATTGGCAACCTGATGAGCAGTTCTTC.

The chain has TRBV11-3 and TRBJ2-7, with D possibly being TRBD2 (6 bases). CDR1 SGHNT and CDR2 YENEEA come from the germline V gene. The V gene lost 5 bases and the J gene lost 2 bases, with 13 bases spanning the gap. The CDR3 is 14 amino acids. This CDR3 reads CASSENSGPYEQYF. The CDR3 DNA follows: TGTGCCAGCAGCGAAAATAGCGGCCCCTACGAGCAGTACTTC.

The V gene is TRBV19, the J gene TRBJ1-3; maybe TRBD1 (6 bases). Germline assignment: CDR1 LNHDA and CDR2 SQIVND (reference sequence). The CDR3 is 14 amino acids. The V end was cut by 7 bases, the J end by 0 bases, with 10 bases between. Here the CDR3 reads CASTVDSSGNTIYF. CDR3 sequence (DNA): TGTGCCAGTACCGTGGACAGCTCTGGAAACACCATATATTTT.

The chain has TRBV10-3 and TRBJ1-1; 8 bases fit TRBD1. Germline V gene sequence: CDR1 ENHRY, CDR2 SYGVKD. The trim removed 11 bases at V and 1 base at J, leaving 6 bases unmatched. The CDR3 runs 13 residues. CDR3 DNA sequence: TGTGCCGTACAGGGGGTGGGGAACACTGAAGCTTTCTTT. Protein: CAVQGVGNTEAFF.

This clone was seen many times. The chain is built from TRBV5-6 and TRBJ2-5; D is unresolved. The CDR3 contains 15 residues. V lost 1 base and J lost 5, with 15 bases in between. Looked up from germline, CDR1 is SGHDT and CDR2 is YYEEEE. The CDR3 DNA reads TGTGCCAGCAGCTTGAGGAGTAGCTTCGGGGAGACCCAGTACTTC. Its protein is CASSLRSSFGETQYF.

This chain uses TRBV5-1 with TRBJ1-5, with TRBD1 matching 7 bases. The CDR3 is made up of 14 amino acids. Losses at the gene ends were 4 bases for V and 4 bases for J; bases not matched to a gene: 5. From germline, CDR1 is SGHRS and CDR2 YFSETQ. The chain's CDR3 is CASSLAGGNQPQHF. In nucleotides, the CDR3 is TGCGCCAGCAGCCTGGCAGGGGGAAATCAGCCCCAGCATTTT.